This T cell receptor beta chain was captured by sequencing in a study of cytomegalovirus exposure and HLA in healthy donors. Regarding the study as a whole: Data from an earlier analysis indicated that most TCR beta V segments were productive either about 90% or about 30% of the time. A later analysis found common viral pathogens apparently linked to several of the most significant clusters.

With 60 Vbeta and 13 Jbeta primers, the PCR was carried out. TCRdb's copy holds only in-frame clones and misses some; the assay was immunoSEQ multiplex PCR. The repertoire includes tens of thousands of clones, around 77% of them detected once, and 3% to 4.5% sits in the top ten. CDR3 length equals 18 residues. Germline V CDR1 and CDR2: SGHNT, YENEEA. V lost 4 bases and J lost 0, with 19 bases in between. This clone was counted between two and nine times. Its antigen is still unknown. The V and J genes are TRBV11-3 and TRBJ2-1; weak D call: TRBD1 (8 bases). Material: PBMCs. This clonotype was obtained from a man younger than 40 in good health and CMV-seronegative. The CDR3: CASSSEQGGSSSYNEQFF. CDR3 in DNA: TGTGCCAGCAGCTCCGAACAGGGGGGGTCAAGCTCCTACAATGAGCAGTTCTTC. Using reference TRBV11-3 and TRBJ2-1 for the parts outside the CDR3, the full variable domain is EAGVVQSPRYKIIEKKQPVAFWCNPISGHNTLYWYLQNLGQGPELLIRYENEEAVDDSQLPKDRFSAERLKGVDSTLKIQPAELGDSAVYLCASSSEQGGSSSYNEQFFGPGTRLTVL.